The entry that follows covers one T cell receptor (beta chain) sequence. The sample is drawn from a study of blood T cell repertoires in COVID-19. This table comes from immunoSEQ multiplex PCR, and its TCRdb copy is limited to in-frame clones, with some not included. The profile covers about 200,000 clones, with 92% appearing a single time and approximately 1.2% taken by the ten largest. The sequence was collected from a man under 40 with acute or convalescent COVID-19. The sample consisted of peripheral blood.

For the CDR3, the DNA is TGTGCCAGCAGTTTATCGGACAGGGGGTCCCTGGGTTACGAGCAGTACTTC. Amino acids: CASSLSDRGSLGYEQYF. The gene calls are TRBV28 and TRBJ2-7, with TRBD1 matching over 10 bases. J lost 4 bases, V lost 1 base, and 10 bases had no gene match. This CDR3 comprises 17 residues. The germline CDR1 and CDR2 sequences are MDHEN and SYDVKM.